A selection of T cell receptor beta chains follows, all from one sample in a study of chemoradiotherapy in HPV16-positive cancers. Repertoires were generated with immunoSEQ multiplex PCR, while TCRdb's copy carries only in-frame clones and drops some. The top ten clones hold around 1.9% of a sample with about 35,000 clones, around 86% of them seen once. The material sequenced was blood, taken from a patient who underwent chemoradiotherapy. These receptors came from a human donor with HPV-associated anogenital cancer. Each CDR3 is given with its conserved first and last residue. A D gene is named only where the DNA matches it firmly. Part of the rows lack a size; the others show once, few, many or a class for expanded clones.

clone_size j_call v_call cdr3_length d_call cdr3_aa cdr3_nt
NA TRBJ2-7 TRBV11-3 16 NA CASSPDRQGGGYEQYF TGTGCCAGCAGCCCCGACCGACAGGGAGGGGGCTACGAGCAGTACTTC
NA TRBJ1-5 TRBV7-9 14 NA CASSLRDSNQPQHF TGTGCCAGCAGCTTAAGGGACAGCAATCAGCCCCAGCATTTT
NA TRBJ2-1 TRBV9 17 NA CASSVDGGASSYNEQFF TGTGCCAGCAGCGTAGATGGGGGGGCTAGCTCCTACAATGAGCAGTTCTTC
NA TRBJ2-7 TRBV9 14 NA CASSVQGTSYEQYF TGTGCCAGCAGCGTACAGGGGACGTCCTACGAGCAGTACTTC
few TRBJ2-7 TRBV7-2 14 TRBD2 CASSPQTSGYEQYF TGTGCCAGCAGCCCTCAGACTAGCGGCTACGAGCAGTACTTC
NA TRBJ2-3 TRBV4-2 17 NA CASSQDQEPRDTDTQYF TGTGCCAGCAGCCAAGATCAAGAACCCCGGGACACAGATACGCAGTATTTT
NA TRBJ1-1 TRBV7-6 14 NA CASSPRSMNTEAFF TGTGCCAGCAGCCCCCGCAGTATGAACACTGAAGCTTTCTTT
NA TRBJ2-3 TRBV18 17 TRBD2 CASSPQNSGGGVDTQYF TGTGCCAGCTCACCACAAAACAGCGGCGGGGGAGTAGATACGCAGTATTTT
NA TRBJ1-1 TRBV2 15 NA CASSELGIGNTEAFF TGTGCCAGCAGTGAATTAGGGATAGGGAACACTGAAGCTTTCTTT
NA TRBJ1-4 TRBV27 13 TRBD1 CASRGTVNEKLFF TGTGCCAGCCGCGGGACAGTTAATGAAAAACTGTTTTTT
NA TRBJ2-7 TRBV6-6 16 TRBD2 CASSGGGGRMTYEQYF TGTGCCAGCAGCGGGGGCGGGGGGCGCATGACCTACGAGCAGTACTTC
once TRBJ2-5 TRBV21-1 13 NA CASRSDGKGTQYF TGTGCCAGCAGATCAGATGGGAAGGGGACCCAGTACTTC
NA TRBJ2-3 TRBV5-6 14 TRBD1 CASSLTGGSDTQYF TGTGCCAGCAGCTTAACAGGGGGCTCAGATACGCAGTATTTT
NA TRBJ1-4 TRBV7-8 16 TRBD1 CASSPPLNRGPGKLFF TGTGCCAGCAGCCCCCCTCTGAACAGGGGGCCCGGAAAACTGTTTTTT
few TRBJ2-7 TRBV7-9 13 NA CASSLWGDREQYF TGTGCCAGCAGCCTATGGGGCGACAGGGAGCAGTACTTC
NA TRBJ2-5 TRBV20-1 11 NA CSARGRETQYF TGCAGTGCTAGAGGCCGAGAGACCCAGTACTTC
NA TRBJ1-4 TRBV5-1 16 TRBD1 CASSLDPTGGNEKLFF TGCGCCAGCAGCTTGGACCCAACAGGGGGGAATGAAAAACTGTTTTTT
NA TRBJ2-5 TRBV19 13 NA CASSEGGGETQYF TGTGCCAGTAGTGAGGGGGGCGGAGAGACCCAGTACTTC
NA TRBJ1-2 TRBV19 13 TRBD1 CASSTYRGDGYTF TGTGCCAGTAGTACCTACAGGGGGGATGGCTACACCTTC
NA TRBJ1-5 TRBV19 16 TRBD1 CASSILTGGIDQPQHF TGTGCCAGTAGTATCTTGACAGGGGGAATAGATCAGCCCCAGCATTTT
NA TRBJ1-1 TRBV27 15 NA CASSLSAGTNTEAFF TGTGCCAGCAGTTTATCGGCTGGGACGAACACTGAAGCTTTCTTT
NA TRBJ2-2 TRBV14 15 NA CASSQVSLPVGELFF TGTGCCAGCAGCCAAGTTAGCCTCCCGGTCGGGGAGCTGTTTTTT
NA TRBJ1-4 TRBV4-2 18 NA CASSQDWGGPGGDEKLFF TGTGCCAGCAGCCAAGATTGGGGCGGGCCCGGCGGTGATGAAAAACTGTTTTTT
NA TRBJ1-5 TRBV7-8 18 NA CASSLALIRSGGNQPQHF TGTGCCAGCAGCTTAGCGCTTATCAGGAGCGGGGGCAATCAGCCCCAGCATTTT
NA TRBJ2-7 TRBV11-1 14 NA CASSLVAGSFEQYF TGTGCCAGCAGCTTAGTGGCAGGGTCGTTCGAGCAGTACTTC
few TRBJ2-2 TRBV7-9 14 NA CASSRTRNTGELFF TGTGCCAGCAGCCGGACAAGGAACACCGGGGAGCTGTTTTTT
NA TRBJ2-7 TRBV27 15 NA CASSLGRVLSYEQYF TGTGCCAGCAGTTTGGGAAGGGTCCTCTCCTACGAGCAGTACTTC
NA TRBJ1-6 TRBV7-9 15 NA CASSAIQDFNSPLHF TGTGCCAGCAGCGCCATACAGGATTTTAATTCACCCCTCCACTTT
NA TRBJ2-7 TRBV16 13 NA CASSQSSTGEQYF TGTGCCAGCAGCCAATCGTCCACGGGCGAGCAGTACTTC
NA TRBJ1-5 TRBV12-5 13 NA CASGLIVNQPQHF TGTGCTAGTGGTTTGATAGTGAATCAGCCCCAGCATTTT
NA TRBJ1-5 TRBV2 14 NA CASSERTGNQPQHF TGTGCCAGCAGTGAGCGGACAGGCAATCAGCCCCAGCATTTT
NA TRBJ2-5 TRBV7-9 11 NA CASSRQETQYF TGTGCCAGCAGCCGGCAAGAGACCCAGTACTTC
NA TRBJ2-5 TRBV7-6 11 NA CAVGGRETQYF TGTGCCGTAGGGGGAAGAGAGACCCAGTACTTC